This T cell receptor (beta chain) came from a study of blood T cell repertoires in COVID-19. Overall study: PBMCs, B-cell-depleted T cells, or T cells provided the cDNA or gDNA that made up the material.

Trimming took 3 bases from V and 10 from J, leaving 15 bases between them. Germline V lookup: CDR1 MNHEY, CDR2 SVGAGI. This CDR3 region has 13 residues. The protocol was immunoSEQ multiplex PCR, while the TCRdb copy is restricted to in-frame clones and leaves out a portion. The repertoire has 220,000 or so clones, roughly 92% of them found once; the top ten carry around 0.85%. Sequencing was done on a sample of peripheral blood. This receptor was taken from a man aged 55 to 70 with COVID-19, enrolled during active disease. This chain uses TRBV6-5 with TRBJ2-5; D is ambiguous. The CDR3: CASSYISAQSQYF. The CDR3 DNA follows: TGTGCCAGCAGTTATATCAGCGCGCAAAGCCAGTACTTC.